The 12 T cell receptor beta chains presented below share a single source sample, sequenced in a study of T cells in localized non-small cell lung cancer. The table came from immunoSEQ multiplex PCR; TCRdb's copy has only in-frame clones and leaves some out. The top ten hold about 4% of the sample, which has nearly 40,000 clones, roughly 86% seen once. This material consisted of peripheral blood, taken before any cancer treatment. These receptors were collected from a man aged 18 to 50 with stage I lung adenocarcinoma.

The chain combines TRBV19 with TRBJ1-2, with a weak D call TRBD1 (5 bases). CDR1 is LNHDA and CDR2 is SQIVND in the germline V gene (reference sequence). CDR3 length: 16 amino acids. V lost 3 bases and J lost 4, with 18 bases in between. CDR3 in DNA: TGTGCCAGTAGTATGACCTTGGATGACAGAAGCTATGGCTACACCTTC. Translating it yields CASSMTLDDRSYGYTF.

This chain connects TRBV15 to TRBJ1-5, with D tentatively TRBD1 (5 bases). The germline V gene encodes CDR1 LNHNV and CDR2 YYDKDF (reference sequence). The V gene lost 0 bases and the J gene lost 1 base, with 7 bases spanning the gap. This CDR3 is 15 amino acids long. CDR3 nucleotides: TGTGCCACCAGCAGAGATGAGGGGAGCAATCAGCCCCAGCATTTT. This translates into CATSRDEGSNQPQHF. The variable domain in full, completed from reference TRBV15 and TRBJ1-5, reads DAMVIQNPRYQVTQFGKPVTLSCSQTLNHNVMYWYQQKSSQAPKLLFHYYDKDFNNEADTPDNFQSRRPNTSFCFLDIRSPGLGDTAMYLCATSRDEGSNQPQHFGDGTRLSIL.

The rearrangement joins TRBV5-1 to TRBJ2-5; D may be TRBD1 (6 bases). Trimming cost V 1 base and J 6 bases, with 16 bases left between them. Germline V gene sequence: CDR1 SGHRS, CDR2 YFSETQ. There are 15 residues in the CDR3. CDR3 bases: TGCGCCAGCAGCTTGCGAGGGGACACCGAGAAGACCCAGTACTTC. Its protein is CASSLRGDTEKTQYF.

CDR3 coding DNA: TGTGCCAGCAGCGCTGGACAGGGGATAGGGGAAAAACTGTTTTTT. This sequence encodes CASSAGQGIGEKLFF. The V gene is TRBV9, the J gene TRBJ1-4; the match to TRBD1 covers 9 bases. After removal of 3 bases from V and 8 bases from J, the junction contained 8 bases not matched to a gene. This CDR3 is 15 amino acids long. Germline values: CDR1 SGDLS, CDR2 YYNGEE.

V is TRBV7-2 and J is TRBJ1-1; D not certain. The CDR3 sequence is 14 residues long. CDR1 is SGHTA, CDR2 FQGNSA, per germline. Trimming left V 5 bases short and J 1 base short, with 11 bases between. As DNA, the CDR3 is TGTGCCAGCAGCCTAGGAACACAGAACACTGAAGCTTTCTTT. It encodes CASSLGTQNTEAFF.

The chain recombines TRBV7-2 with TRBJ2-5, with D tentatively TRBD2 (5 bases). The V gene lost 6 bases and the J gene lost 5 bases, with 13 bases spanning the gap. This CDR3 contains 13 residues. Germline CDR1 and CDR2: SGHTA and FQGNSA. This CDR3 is CASSKEGYETQYF. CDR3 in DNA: TGTGCCAGCAGTAAAGAGGGCTACGAGACCCAGTACTTC.

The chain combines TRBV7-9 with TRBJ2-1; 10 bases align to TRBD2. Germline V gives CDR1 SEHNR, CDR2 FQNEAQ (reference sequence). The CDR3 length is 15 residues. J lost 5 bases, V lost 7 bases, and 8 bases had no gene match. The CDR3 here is CASILSGGSDNEQFF. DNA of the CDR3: TGTGCCAGCATACTTAGCGGGGGGTCCGACAATGAGCAGTTCTTC.

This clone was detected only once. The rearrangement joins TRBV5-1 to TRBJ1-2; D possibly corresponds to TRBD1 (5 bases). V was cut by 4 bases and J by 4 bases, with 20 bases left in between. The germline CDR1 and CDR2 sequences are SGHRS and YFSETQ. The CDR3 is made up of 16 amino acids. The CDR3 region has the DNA TGCGCCAGCAGCCGAAGGGCGGGGGGTATTAGCTATGGCTACACCTTC. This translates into CASSRRAGGISYGYTF.

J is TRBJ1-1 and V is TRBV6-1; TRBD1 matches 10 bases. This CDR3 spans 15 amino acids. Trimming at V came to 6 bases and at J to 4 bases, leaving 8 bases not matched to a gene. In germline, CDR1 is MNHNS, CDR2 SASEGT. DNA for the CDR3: TGTGCCAGCAGGGATAGACAGGGGGCGATCACTGAAGCTTTCTTT. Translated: CASRDRQGAITEAFF.

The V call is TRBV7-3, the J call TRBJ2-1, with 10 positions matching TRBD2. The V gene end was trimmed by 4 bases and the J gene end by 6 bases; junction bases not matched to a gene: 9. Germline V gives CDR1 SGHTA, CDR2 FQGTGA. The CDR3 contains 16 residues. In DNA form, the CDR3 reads TGTGCCAGCAGCTCCCATGGGGGACTAGCGACCAATGAGCAGTTCTTC. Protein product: CASSSHGGLATNEQFF.

The CDR3 region has the DNA TGTGCCAGCAGTTTAGTCCCTACGACAGGGAAAGGGTCAGATACGCAGTATTTT. It yields the protein CASSLVPTTGKGSDTQYF. This chain uses TRBV28 with TRBJ2-3, with 7 bases fitting TRBD1. Germline V gene data show CDR1 as MDHEN and CDR2 as SYDVKM. Trimming removed 2 bases from V and 4 bases from J; junction bases left unmatched: 15. This CDR3 is 18 amino acids long.

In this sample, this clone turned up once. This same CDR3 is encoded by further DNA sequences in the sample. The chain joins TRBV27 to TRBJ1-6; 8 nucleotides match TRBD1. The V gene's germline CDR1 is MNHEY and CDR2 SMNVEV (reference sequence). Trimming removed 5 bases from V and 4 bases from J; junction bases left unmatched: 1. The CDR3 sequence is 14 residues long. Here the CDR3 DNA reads TGTGCCAGCAGTAACAGGGGGTATAATTCACCCCTCCACTTT. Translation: CASSNRGYNSPLHF.